Sequencing of this TCR beta chain was carried out in a study of T cells after yellow fever vaccination. Study-wide results and limits: The secondary response was weaker, and its peak arrived faster, on day 5 versus 15. Few clonotypes appeared in both CD4 and CD8 compartments. Subsequent to the booster, the majority of primary-vaccination clones reappeared (roughly 96% CD4, approximately 85% CD8).

The CDR3 is 15 amino acids. Trimming removed 0 bases from V and 5 bases from J, with 14 bases in between. Germline CDR1 reads LGHNA; CDR2 reads YSLEER. Comments on this clonotype: Its antigen is currently unknown.

By 5'RACE template switching, TCR cDNA was produced, with a universal primer site and UMIs added in the process. One entry per CDR3 protein, called by TCRdb with MiXCR from the 5' RACE reads. This table has 300,000 to 400,000 distinct CDR3 sequences, 6.2% appearing once. The material was PBMCs, obtained 5 days after the yellow fever booster vaccination. The TCR sequence derives from a man aged 30 to 39 who received the YFV17D yellow fever vaccine. This chain joins TRBV4-3 and TRBJ2-7; D is unclear. CDR3 coding DNA: TGCGCCAGCAGCCAAGACTGGGGTTTGATTGACGAGCAGTACTTC. Protein product: CASSQDWGLIDEQYF.